This is a list of T cell receptor beta chains from one sample in a study of control samples from healthy donors and cancer patients. Repertoires were generated with immunoSEQ multiplex PCR, while TCRdb's copy carries only in-frame clones and drops some. The sample gives 150,000 to 200,000 clones, under 95% of which show up once; 1.3% to 1.5% is in the top ten. Sequencing was performed on blood. The source is a woman aged 18-29 years in good health. Both conserved end residues are part of each CDR3. Each record gives: CDR3 DNA, CDR3 protein, V gene, clone size, J gene, D gene. A D gene is named only where the DNA matches it firmly. Clone size is given for some rows only: seen once, a few or many times, or a class if the clone is expanded.

DNA: TGTGCCAGCAGCCAAGCCCCAGGGCAGGGATATGGCTACACCTTC
CDR3: CASSQAPGQGYGYTF
V: TRBV3-1/TRBV3-2
size: NA
J: TRBJ1-2
D: NA

DNA: TGTGCCAGCAGCGGAAGCAACGACTATGGCTACACCTTC
CDR3: CASSGSNDYGYTF
V: TRBV9
size: NA
J: TRBJ1-2
D: NA

DNA: TGTGCCAGCAGCGCCCTCGGACAGGGTCGTTTGGGAGGCTACACCTTC
CDR3: CASSALGQGRLGGYTF
V: TRBV9
size: NA
J: TRBJ1-2
D: TRBD1

DNA: TGTGCCAGCAGTGAACCGGGACAGCTTAATGAAAAACTGTTTTTT
CDR3: CASSEPGQLNEKLFF
V: TRBV6-1
size: NA
J: TRBJ1-4
D: TRBD1

DNA: TGTGCCAGCAGCGAGACTAGAAGGGAGACCCAGTACTTC
CDR3: CASSETRRETQYF
V: TRBV2
size: NA
J: TRBJ2-5
D: NA

DNA: TGTGCCAGCAGCCTTGACCACTCTAGCACAGATACGCAGTATTTT
CDR3: CASSLDHSSTDTQYF
V: TRBV2
size: NA
J: TRBJ2-3
D: NA

DNA: TGTGCCAGCAGTGAAGCGCTTCTAGGGAGGGTGCAGTTCTTC
CDR3: CASSEALLGRVQFF
V: TRBV6-1
size: NA
J: TRBJ2-1
D: TRBD2

DNA: TGTGCCACCAGTGATTTTAGCGCAGATACGCAGTATTTT
CDR3: CATSDFSADTQYF
V: TRBV24-1
size: NA
J: TRBJ2-3
D: NA

DNA: TGTGCCAGCAGCTCTCCGGGACTAAACTATGGCTACACCTTC
CDR3: CASSSPGLNYGYTF
V: TRBV6-5
size: NA
J: TRBJ1-2
D: NA

DNA: TGTGCCAGCAGTGAGGGCAGTAACACTGAAGCTTTCTTT
CDR3: CASSEGSNTEAFF
V: TRBV2
size: few
J: TRBJ1-1
D: NA

DNA: TGCGCCAGCAGCAGTCAGACAGGGGGCGGCACTGAAGCTTTCTTT
CDR3: CASSSQTGGGTEAFF
V: TRBV5-1
size: NA
J: TRBJ1-1
D: TRBD1

DNA: TGTGCCAGCAGTTATGGATCTGGCCCAGAGACCCAGTACTTC
CDR3: CASSYGSGPETQYF
V: TRBV6-5
size: NA
J: TRBJ2-5
D: NA

DNA: TGTGCCAGCTCCCCTGACCTGATAAGACAGCCCAATCAGCCCCAGCATTTT
CDR3: CASSPDLIRQPNQPQHF
V: TRBV18
size: NA
J: TRBJ1-5
D: NA

DNA: TGTGCCAGCGGAGCAGATATGAACACTGAAGCTTTCTTT
CDR3: CASGADMNTEAFF
V: TRBV27
size: NA
J: TRBJ1-1
D: NA

DNA: TGTGCCAGCAGCCCGGACCTGAACACCGGGGAGCTGTTTTTT
CDR3: CASSPDLNTGELFF
V: TRBV7-3
size: NA
J: TRBJ2-2
D: NA

DNA: TGTGCCAGTGGACAGGGGGCCTACGAGCAGTACTTC
CDR3: CASGQGAYEQYF
V: TRBV12-3/TRBV12-4
size: NA
J: TRBJ2-7
D: TRBD1

DNA: TGCGCCAGCAGCTTGACCGGGACAAATTACAATGAGCAGTTCTTC
CDR3: CASSLTGTNYNEQFF
V: TRBV5-1
size: NA
J: TRBJ2-1
D: NA

DNA: TGTGCCAGCAGCACGGGGACTAGCGGGAGGGGCCATGAGCAGTTCTTC
CDR3: CASSTGTSGRGHEQFF
V: TRBV7-9
size: NA
J: TRBJ2-1
D: TRBD2